This T cell receptor (beta chain) was captured by sequencing in a study of blood T cell repertoires in COVID-19. Study as a whole: There were acute and convalescent COVID-19 samples, and they came from the United States, Italy and Spain.

The CDR3 has 15 residues. CDR1 and CDR2 from the germline V gene are KGHSH and LQKENI. J lost 4 bases, V lost 4 bases, and 6 bases had no gene match. Authors' data handling: The assay estimated nucleated cells by amplifying reference gene primers. Libraries were prepared by immunoSEQ multiplex PCR; TCRdb keeps only in-frame clonotypes and omits some of them. That table supplies the V and J calls and clone size; D and trimming were determined from the DNA. Of over 250,000 clones listed, 85% to 90% are singletons. This chain uses TRBV18 with TRBJ1-5; TRBD1 aligns across 8 bases. This clonotype originated in a human donor in a cohort sampled during active COVID-19. The sample consisted of peripheral blood. In DNA form, the CDR3 reads TGTGCCAGCTCACGAACGGGACAGGAGAATCAGCCCCAGCATTTT. Translating it yields CASSRTGQENQPQHF.